This T cell receptor beta chain was sequenced during a study of blood T cell repertoires in COVID-19. Study summary: T cells, B-cell-depleted T cells, or PBMCs supplied cDNA or gDNA.

Assay used: immunoSEQ multiplex PCR; TCRdb lists only in-frame clones, some missing. The sample shows fewer than 350,000 clones, 80% to 90% of them seen only once. CDR3 size: 14 residues. In germline, CDR1 is SNHLY, CDR2 FYNNEI. Trimming cost V 4 bases and J 1 base, with 8 bases left between them. V and J are TRBV2 and TRBJ1-3; the D is unclear. The sample comprised peripheral blood. The TCR was taken from a man aged 25-45 years with COVID-19, enrolled during active disease. The CDR3 DNA reads TGTGCCAGCAGTGTTACGGGATCTGGAAACACCATATATTTT. Amino acids: CASSVTGSGNTIYF.